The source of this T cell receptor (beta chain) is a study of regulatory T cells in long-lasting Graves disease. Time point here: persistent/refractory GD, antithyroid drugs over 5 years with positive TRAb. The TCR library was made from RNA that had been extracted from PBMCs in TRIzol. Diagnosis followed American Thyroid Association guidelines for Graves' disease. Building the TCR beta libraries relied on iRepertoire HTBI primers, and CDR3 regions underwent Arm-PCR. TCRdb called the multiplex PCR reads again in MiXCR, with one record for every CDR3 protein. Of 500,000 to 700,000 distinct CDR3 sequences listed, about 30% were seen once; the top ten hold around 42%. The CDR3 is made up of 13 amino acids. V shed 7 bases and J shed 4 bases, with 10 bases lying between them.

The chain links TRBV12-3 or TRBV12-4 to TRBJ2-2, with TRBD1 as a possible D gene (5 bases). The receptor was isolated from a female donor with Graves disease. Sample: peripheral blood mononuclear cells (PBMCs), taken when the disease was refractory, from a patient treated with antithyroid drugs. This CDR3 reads CASNQGSTGELFF. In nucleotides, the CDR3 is TGTGCCAGCAACCAGGGAAGCACCGGGGAGCTGTTTTTT.